This T cell receptor (beta chain) was identified in a study of T cell changes during pregnancy in multiple sclerosis. The CDR3 loop spans 11 amino acids. Germline V gene data show CDR1 as SGHKS and CDR2 as YYEKEE (reference sequence). V was clipped by 4 bases and J by 2 bases, with 4 bases between them. Using immunoSEQ multiplex PCR, the repertoire was profiled, and TCRdb retains in-frame clones only, with some absent. The sample contains some 31,000 clones, 75% to 95% of which appear only once. The genes are TRBV5-5 and TRBJ2-7, with D unclear. The clonotype comes from a female donor in good health, enrolled as a control in a pregnancy study. The sample consisted of CD8+ T cells from peripheral blood mononuclear cells, taken in the second trimester of pregnancy. DNA for the CDR3: TGTGCCAGCAGCGAGACCTACGAGCAGTACTTC. It is translated as CASSETYEQYF.